A selection of T cell receptor beta chains follows, all from one sample in a study of blood T cell repertoires in COVID-19. Sequencing was performed with immunoSEQ multiplex PCR; in TCRdb, only in-frame clones are kept and a portion is missing. The sample consists of 130,000 or so clones, approximately 70% of them appearing once. Sample: peripheral blood. The origin of the receptors is a woman aged 70 to 79 with acute or convalescent COVID-19. Both conserved end residues are part of each CDR3. D genes are given only for firm matches. Clone sizes are given selectively: once, few, many, or a class where the clone is expanded.

once	TRBV19	NA	TRBJ2-1	CASSIVQGTFYNEQFF	TGTGCCAGTAGTATAGTGCAGGGGACCTTCTACAATGAGCAGTTCTTC
few	TRBV9	NA	TRBJ1-1	CASSPRVTGTEAFF	TGTGCCAGCAGCCCCAGGGTTACGGGCACTGAAGCTTTCTTT
NA	TRBV15	TRBD2	TRBJ2-1	CATSRDGGRGDEQFF	TGTGCCACCAGCAGAGACGGCGGGAGAGGCGATGAGCAGTTCTTC
once	TRBV12-3/TRBV12-4	TRBD2	TRBJ2-1	CASSFERGEQFF	TGTGCCAGCAGTTTTGAGCGGGGGGAGCAGTTCTTC
NA	TRBV18	TRBD2	TRBJ2-4	CASSPTAGGPLTKNIQYF	TGTGCCAGCTCACCAACGGCGGGAGGGCCACTAACCAAAAACATTCAGTACTTC
NA	TRBV7-8	NA	TRBJ1-2	CASSTGTYGYTF	TGTGCCAGCAGCACAGGGACCTATGGCTACACCTTC
NA	TRBV15	TRBD1	TRBJ1-2	CATSRAVGRGSYGYTF	TGTGCCACCAGCAGAGCCGTAGGCAGGGGGAGCTATGGCTACACCTTC
NA	TRBV11-2	NA	TRBJ2-7	CASSPGDYGPSPYEQYF	TGTGCCAGCAGCCCCGGCGACTACGGGCCCTCGCCCTACGAGCAGTACTTC
NA	TRBV12-5	NA	TRBJ2-7	CASRENSPEQYF	TGTGCTAGTCGCGAGAACTCCCCCGAGCAGTACTTC
NA	TRBV7-8	NA	TRBJ2-3	CASSLIIRGWGDTQYF	TGTGCCAGCAGCTTAATCATTCGGGGTTGGGGTGATACGCAGTATTTT
few	TRBV19	TRBD1	TRBJ2-7	CASSNRGLEYEQYF	TGTGCCAGTAGCAACAGGGGTTTAGAGTACGAGCAGTACTTC
NA	TRBV12-3/TRBV12-4	TRBD1	TRBJ2-2	CATRRGPSGELFF	TGTGCCACCCGAAGGGGGCCCTCCGGGGAGCTGTTTTTT
NA	TRBV5-4	NA	TRBJ2-2	CASSLGRTANTGELFF	TGTGCCAGCAGCTTGGGGAGGACGGCGAACACCGGGGAGCTGTTTTTT
NA	TRBV5-1	NA	TRBJ2-5	CASSLEGLTETQYF	TGCGCCAGCAGCTTGGAGGGACTCACGGAGACCCAGTACTTC
NA	TRBV2	TRBD1	TRBJ1-5	CASSVRGQRNNQPQHF	TGTGCCAGCAGTGTAAGGGGGCAAAGGAACAATCAGCCCCAGCATTTT
few	TRBV10-3	TRBD1	TRBJ1-2	CAISTTPGEGQDGYTF	TGTGCCATCAGTACTACCCCGGGAGAGGGACAGGATGGCTACACCTTC
NA	TRBV28	NA	TRBJ1-2	CASSTGYHGYTF	TGTGCCAGCAGTACAGGGTACCATGGCTACACCTTC
NA	TRBV27	TRBD2	TRBJ2-1	CASSPRTSGGSYNEQFF	TGTGCCAGCAGTCCGCGGACTAGCGGGGGGTCTTACAATGAGCAGTTCTTC
few	TRBV5-1	TRBD1	TRBJ2-1	CASSGTGEPSYNEQFF	TGCGCCAGCAGCGGGACAGGGGAGCCCTCCTACAATGAGCAGTTCTTC
NA	TRBV4-3	NA	TRBJ1-1	CASSQDRGVVNTEAFF	TGCGCCAGCAGCCAAGATCGAGGCGTTGTGAACACTGAAGCTTTCTTT
few	TRBV6-6	NA	TRBJ1-2	CASTFMTDYGYTF	TGTGCCAGCACCTTTATGACAGACTATGGCTACACCTTC
NA	TRBV9	NA	TRBJ1-1	CASSVFDSFMNTEAFF	TGTGCCAGCAGCGTATTTGACAGTTTCATGAACACTGAAGCTTTCTTT
NA	TRBV5-6	TRBD1	TRBJ1-4	CASSRGQGVNEKLFF	TGTGCCAGCAGCAGAGGACAGGGTGTCAATGAAAAACTGTTTTTT
NA	TRBV5-1	NA	TRBJ2-1	CASSFGGTAQPDEQFF	TGCGCCAGCAGCTTTGGAGGGACAGCCCAGCCGGATGAGCAGTTCTTC